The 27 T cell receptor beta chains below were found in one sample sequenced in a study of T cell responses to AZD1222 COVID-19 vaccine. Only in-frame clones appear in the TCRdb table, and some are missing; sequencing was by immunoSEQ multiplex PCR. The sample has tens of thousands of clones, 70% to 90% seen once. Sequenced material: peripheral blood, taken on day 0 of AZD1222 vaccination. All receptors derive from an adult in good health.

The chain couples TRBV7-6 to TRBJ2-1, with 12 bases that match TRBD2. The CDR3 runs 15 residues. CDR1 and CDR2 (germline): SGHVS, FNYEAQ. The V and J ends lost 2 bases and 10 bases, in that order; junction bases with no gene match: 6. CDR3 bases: TGTGCCAGCAGCTTACTAGCGGGAGGGCGTGCCGAGCAGTTCTTC. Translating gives CASSLLAGGRAEQFF.

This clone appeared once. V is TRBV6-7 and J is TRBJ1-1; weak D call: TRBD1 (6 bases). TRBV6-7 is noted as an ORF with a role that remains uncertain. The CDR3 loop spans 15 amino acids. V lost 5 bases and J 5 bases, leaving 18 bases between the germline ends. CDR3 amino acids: CASSRATGKGTEAFF. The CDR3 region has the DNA TGTGCCAGCAGTCGGGCCACAGGGAAAGGGACTGAAGCTTTCTTT.

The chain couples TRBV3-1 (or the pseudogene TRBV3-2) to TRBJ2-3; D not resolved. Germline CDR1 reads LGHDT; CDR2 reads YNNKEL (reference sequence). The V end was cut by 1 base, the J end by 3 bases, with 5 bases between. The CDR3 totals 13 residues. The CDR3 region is CASSQAATDTQYF. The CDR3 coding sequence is TGTGCCAGCAGCCAAGCAGCGACAGATACGCAGTATTTT.

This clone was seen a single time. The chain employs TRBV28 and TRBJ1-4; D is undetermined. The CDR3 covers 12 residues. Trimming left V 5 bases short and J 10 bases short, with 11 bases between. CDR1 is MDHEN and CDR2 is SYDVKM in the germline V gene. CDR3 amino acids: CASSTNLAKLFF. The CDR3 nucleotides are TGTGCCAGCAGTACCAATCTTGCAAAACTGTTTTTT.

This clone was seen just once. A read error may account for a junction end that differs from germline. The CDR3 nucleotides read TGCGCCGGCAGCGGACCGGGACAGACATATGGCTACACCTTC. Protein product: CAGSGPGQTYGYTF. The chain has TRBV5-1 and TRBJ1-2; 7 bases map to TRBD1. Germline assignment: CDR1 SGHRS and CDR2 YFSETQ. The CDR3 is 14 residues long.

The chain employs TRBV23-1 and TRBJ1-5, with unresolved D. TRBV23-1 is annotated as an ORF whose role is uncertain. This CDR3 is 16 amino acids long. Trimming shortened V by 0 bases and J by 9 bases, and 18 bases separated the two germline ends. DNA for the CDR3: TGCGCCAGCAGTCAATCTAGAGGTAGGCCGAGTGGGCCCCAGCATTTT. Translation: CASSQSRGRPSGPQHF.

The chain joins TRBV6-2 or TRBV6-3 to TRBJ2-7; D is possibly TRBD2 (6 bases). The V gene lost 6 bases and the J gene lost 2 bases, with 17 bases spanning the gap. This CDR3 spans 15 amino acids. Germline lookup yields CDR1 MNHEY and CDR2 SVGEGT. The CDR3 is CASSPVPGLPYEQYF. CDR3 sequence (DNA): TGTGCCAGCAGCCCCGTCCCGGGACTGCCCTACGAGCAGTACTTC.

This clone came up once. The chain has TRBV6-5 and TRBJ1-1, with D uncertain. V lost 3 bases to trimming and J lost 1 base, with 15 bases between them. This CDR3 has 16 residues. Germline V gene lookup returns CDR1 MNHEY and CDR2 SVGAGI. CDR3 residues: CASSYGSRRANTEAFF. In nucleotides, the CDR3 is TGTGCCAGCAGTTATGGGAGCCGCCGGGCGAACACTGAAGCTTTCTTT.

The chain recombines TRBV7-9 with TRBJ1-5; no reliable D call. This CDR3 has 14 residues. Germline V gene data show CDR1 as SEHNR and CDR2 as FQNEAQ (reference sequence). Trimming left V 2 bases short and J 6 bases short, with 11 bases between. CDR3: CASSLSGERQPQHF. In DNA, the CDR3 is TGTGCCAGCAGCTTATCTGGGGAACGTCAGCCCCAGCATTTT. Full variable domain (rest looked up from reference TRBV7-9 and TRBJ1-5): DTGVSQNPRHKITKRGQNVTFRCDPISEHNRLYWYRQTLGQGPEFLTYFQNEAQLEKSRLLSDRFSAERPKGSFSTLEIQRTEQGDSAMYLCASSLSGERQPQHFGDGTRLSIL.

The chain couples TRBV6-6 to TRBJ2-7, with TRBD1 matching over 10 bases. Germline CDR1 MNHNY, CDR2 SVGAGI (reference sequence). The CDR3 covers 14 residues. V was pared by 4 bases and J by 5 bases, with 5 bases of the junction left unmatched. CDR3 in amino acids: CASSLTGGRNEQYF. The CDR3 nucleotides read TGTGCCAGCAGTTTGACAGGGGGCAGGAACGAGCAGTACTTC.

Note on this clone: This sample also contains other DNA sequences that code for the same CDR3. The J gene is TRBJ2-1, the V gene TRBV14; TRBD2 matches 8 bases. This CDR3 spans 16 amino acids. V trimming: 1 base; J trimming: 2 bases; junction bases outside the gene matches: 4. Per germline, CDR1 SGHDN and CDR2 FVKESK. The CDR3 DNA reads TGTGCCAGCAGCCAAGGGAGCGGGGGAGCCTACAATGAGCAGTTCTTC. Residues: CASSQGSGGAYNEQFF.

CDR3 loop: CASSPHLTATDTQYF. Written as DNA, the CDR3 is TGTGCCAGCAGCCCCCATCTGACCGCCACAGATACGCAGTATTTT. The V gene is TRBV7-3, the J gene TRBJ2-3; the D is unclear. V dropped 5 bases and J dropped 2 bases, with 14 bases sitting between them. CDR1 and CDR2 from the germline V gene are SGHTA and FQGTGA. The CDR3 is 15 amino acids.

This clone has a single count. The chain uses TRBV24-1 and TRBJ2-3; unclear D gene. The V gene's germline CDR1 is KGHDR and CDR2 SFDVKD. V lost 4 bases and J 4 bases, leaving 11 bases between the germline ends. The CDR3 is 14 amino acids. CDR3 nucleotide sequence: TGTGCCACCAGTGACTTAACCACCCCAGATACGCAGTATTTT. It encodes CATSDLTTPDTQYF.

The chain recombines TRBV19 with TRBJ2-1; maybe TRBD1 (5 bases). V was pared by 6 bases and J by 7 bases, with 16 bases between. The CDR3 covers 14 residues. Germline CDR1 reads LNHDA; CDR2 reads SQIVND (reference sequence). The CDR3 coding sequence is TGTGCCAGTAGCCCCCCAGGGAATATGAATGAGCAGTTCTTC. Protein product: CASSPPGNMNEQFF.

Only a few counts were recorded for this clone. CDR3 amino acids: CASSNSRDRRTKNIQYF. The CDR3 DNA sequence: TGTGCCAGTAGTAATTCCCGGGACAGACGGACCAAAAACATTCAGTACTTC. This chain joins TRBV19 and TRBJ2-4; 7 bases match TRBD1. The germline CDR1 and CDR2 sequences are LNHDA and SQIVND (reference sequence). V gave up 4 bases and J gave up 2 bases; unmatched junction bases: 11. The CDR3 consists of 17 residues.

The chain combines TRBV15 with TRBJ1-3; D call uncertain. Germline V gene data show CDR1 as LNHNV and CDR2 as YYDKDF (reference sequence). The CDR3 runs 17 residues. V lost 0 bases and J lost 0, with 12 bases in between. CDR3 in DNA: TGTGCCACCAGCAGAGATTATGCGGCTGCCTCTGGAAACACCATATATTTT. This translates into CATSRDYAAASGNTIYF. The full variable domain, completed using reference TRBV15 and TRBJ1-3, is DAMVIQNPRYQVTQFGKPVTLSCSQTLNHNVMYWYQQKSSQAPKLLFHYYDKDFNNEADTPDNFQSRRPNTSFCFLDIRSPGLGDTAMYLCATSRDYAAASGNTIYFGEGSWLTVV.

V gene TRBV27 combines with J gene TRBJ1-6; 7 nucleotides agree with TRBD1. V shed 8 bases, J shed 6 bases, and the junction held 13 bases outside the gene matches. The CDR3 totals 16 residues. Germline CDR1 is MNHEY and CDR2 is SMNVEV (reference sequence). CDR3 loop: CASGQTGIILNSPLHF. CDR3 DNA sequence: TGTGCCAGCGGACAGACAGGGATTATACTTAATTCACCCCTCCACTTT.

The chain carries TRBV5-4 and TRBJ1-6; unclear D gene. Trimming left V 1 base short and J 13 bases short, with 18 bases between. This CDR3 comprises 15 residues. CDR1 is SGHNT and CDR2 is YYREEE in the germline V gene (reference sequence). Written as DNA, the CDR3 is TGTGCCAGCAGCTTGTGGTTGGACCCACCCAATCCCCTCCACTTT. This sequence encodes CASSLWLDPPNPLHF.

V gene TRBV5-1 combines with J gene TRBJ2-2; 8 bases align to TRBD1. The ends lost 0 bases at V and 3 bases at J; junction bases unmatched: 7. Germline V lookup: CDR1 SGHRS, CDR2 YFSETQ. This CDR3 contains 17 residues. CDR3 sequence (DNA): TGCGCCAGCAGCTTGGGTCTCTCAGGGGGCGACACCGGGGAGCTGTTTTTT. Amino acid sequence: CASSLGLSGGDTGELFF.

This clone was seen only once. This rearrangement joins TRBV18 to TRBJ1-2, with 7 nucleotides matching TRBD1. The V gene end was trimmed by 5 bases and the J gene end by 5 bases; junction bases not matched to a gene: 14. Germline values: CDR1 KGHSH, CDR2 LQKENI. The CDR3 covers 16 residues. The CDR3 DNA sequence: TGTGCCAGCTCAGACACACGCAGCCGGGACAGTTATGGCTACACCTTC. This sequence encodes CASSDTRSRDSYGYTF.

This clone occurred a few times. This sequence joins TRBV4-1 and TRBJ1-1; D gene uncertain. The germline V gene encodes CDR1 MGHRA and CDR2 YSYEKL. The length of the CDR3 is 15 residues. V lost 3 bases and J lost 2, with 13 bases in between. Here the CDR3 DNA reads TGCGCCAGCAGCCAGTCGGGAGGGATTAACACTGAAGCTTTCTTT. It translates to CASSQSGGINTEAFF.

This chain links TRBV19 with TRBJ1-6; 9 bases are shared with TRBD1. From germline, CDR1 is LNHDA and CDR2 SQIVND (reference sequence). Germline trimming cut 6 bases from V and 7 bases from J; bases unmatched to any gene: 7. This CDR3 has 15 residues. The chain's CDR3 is CASRTGGSRNSPLHF. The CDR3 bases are TGTGCCAGTAGAACAGGGGGCTCTCGAAATTCACCCCTCCACTTT.

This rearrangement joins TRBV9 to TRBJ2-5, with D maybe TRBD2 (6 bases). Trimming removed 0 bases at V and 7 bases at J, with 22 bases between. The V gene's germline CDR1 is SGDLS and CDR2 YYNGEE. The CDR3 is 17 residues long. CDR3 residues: CASSVDVGGLPGRTQYF. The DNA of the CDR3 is TGTGCCAGCAGCGTAGATGTGGGGGGACTCCCGGGGCGGACCCAGTACTTC.

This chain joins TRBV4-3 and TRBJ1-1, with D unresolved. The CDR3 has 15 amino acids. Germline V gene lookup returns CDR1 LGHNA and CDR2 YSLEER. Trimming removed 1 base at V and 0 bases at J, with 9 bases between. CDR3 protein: CASSQVDRLNTEAFF. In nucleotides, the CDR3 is TGCGCCAGCAGCCAAGTCGACCGTTTGAACACTGAAGCTTTCTTT.

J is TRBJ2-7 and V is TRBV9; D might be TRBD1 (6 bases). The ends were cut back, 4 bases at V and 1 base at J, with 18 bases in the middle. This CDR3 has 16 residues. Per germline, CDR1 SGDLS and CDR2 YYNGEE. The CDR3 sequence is CASSSSRDTSSYEQYF. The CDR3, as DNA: TGTGCCAGCAGCTCATCCCGGGACACAAGTTCCTACGAGCAGTACTTC.

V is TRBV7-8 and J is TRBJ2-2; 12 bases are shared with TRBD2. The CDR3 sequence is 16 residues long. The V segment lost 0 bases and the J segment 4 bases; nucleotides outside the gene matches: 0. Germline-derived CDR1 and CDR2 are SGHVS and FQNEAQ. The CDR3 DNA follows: TGTGCCAGCAGCTTAGCACTAGCGGGAGGCACCGGGGAGCTGTTTTTT. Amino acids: CASSLALAGGTGELFF.

The CDR3 DNA reads TGTGCCAGCAGCTCCTACCCAGACAGGCCGAACACTGAAGCTTTCTTT. Amino acids: CASSSYPDRPNTEAFF. V and J are TRBV7-2 and TRBJ1-1; a weak D match, TRBD1 (6 bases). Germline V gives CDR1 SGHTA, CDR2 FQGNSA. Deletions cut 4 bases from V and 1 base from J, with 16 bases between. The CDR3 has 16 residues. Together with reference TRBV7-2 and TRBJ1-1, the CDR3 gives the full variable domain: GAGVSQSPSNKVTEKGKDVELRCDPISGHTALYWYRQSLGQGLEFLIYFQGNSAPDKSGLPSDRFSAERTGGSVSTLTIQRTQQEDSAVYLCASSSYPDRPNTEAFFGQGTRLTVV.